This TCR beta chain was profiled in a study of human CD8 memory T cell subsets. Points from the study as a whole: Apart from T cell receptor beta chains, no chains were sequenced in the study.

It was CCR7+ PD-1+ TIGIT+ early memory CD8+ T cells with exhausted-like traits that constituted TPEX cells. Germline-derived CDR1 and CDR2 are SGDLS and YYNGEE. This CDR3 region has 13 residues. Comments on this clonotype: Its specificity is not known.

TCR beta libraries were made by UMI-labeled 5' RACE. Authors' processing steps: From roughly 3,000 to 20,000 functional CDR3 beta clonotypes were held in each TCR beta library. Reprocessing the 5' RACE reads, TCRdb reports a single entry for every CDR3 protein and omits DNA. The authors' filters were not applied to this entry. The table counts about 6,700 distinct CDR3 sequences; about 20% lies in the top ten. The chain links TRBV9 to TRBJ2-1; lacking DNA, the TRBD2 call made by TCRdb goes unchecked. This sequence originates from a human donor in good health. Sequencing was carried out using CD8+ T cells from PBMCs. The CDR3 protein is CASSAATSDEQFF.